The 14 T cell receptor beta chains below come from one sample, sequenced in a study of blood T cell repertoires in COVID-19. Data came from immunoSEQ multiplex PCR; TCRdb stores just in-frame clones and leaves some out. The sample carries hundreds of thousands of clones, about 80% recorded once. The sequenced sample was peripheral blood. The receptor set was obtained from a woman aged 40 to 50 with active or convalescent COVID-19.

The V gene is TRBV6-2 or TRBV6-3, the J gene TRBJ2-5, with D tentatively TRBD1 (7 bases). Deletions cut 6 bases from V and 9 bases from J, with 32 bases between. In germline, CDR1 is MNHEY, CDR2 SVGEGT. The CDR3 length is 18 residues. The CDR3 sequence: CASSPDRVEGLRIRPQYF. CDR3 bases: TGTGCCAGCAGCCCTGACAGGGTAGAGGGACTCCGGATTCGGCCCCAGTACTTC.

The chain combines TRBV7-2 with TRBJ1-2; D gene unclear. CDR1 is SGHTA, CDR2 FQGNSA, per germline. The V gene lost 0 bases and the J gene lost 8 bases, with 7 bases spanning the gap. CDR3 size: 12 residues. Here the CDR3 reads CASSLALPGYTF. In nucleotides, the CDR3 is TGTGCCAGCAGCTTAGCACTTCCAGGCTACACCTTC. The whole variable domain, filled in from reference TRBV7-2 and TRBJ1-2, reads GAGVSQSPSNKVTEKGKDVELRCDPISGHTALYWYRQSLGQGLEFLIYFQGNSAPDKSGLPSDRFSAERTGGSVSTLTIQRTQQEDSAVYLCASSLALPGYTFGSGTRLTVV.

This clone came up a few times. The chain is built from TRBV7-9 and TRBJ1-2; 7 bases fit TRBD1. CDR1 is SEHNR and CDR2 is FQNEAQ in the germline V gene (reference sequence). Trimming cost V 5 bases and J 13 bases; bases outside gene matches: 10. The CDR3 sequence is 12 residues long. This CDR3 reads CASSPEDRASTF. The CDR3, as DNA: TGTGCCAGCAGCCCCGAAGACAGGGCTTCCACCTTC.

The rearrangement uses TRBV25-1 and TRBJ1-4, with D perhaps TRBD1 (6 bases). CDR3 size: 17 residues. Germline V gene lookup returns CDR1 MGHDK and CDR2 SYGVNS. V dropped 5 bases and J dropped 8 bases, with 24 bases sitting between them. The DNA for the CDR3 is TGTGCCAGCAGTTCTCTCTCTTCTGGGGGGGCAGGAGAAAAACTGTTTTTT. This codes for CASSSLSSGGAGEKLFF.

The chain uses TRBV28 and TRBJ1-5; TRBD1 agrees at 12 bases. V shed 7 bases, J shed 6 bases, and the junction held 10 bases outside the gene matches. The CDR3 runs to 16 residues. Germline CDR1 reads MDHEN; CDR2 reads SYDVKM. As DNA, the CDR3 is TGTGCCAGCAACCCTGGGACAGGGGGCTTGATTCAGCCCCAGCATTTT. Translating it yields CASNPGTGGLIQPQHF.

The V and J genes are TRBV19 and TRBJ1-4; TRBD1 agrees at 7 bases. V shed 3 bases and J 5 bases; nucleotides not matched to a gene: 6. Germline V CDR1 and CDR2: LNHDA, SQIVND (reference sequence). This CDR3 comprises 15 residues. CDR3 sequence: CASSMMTGLNEKLFF. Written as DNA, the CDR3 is TGTGCCAGTAGTATGATGACAGGGTTAAATGAAAAACTGTTTTTT.

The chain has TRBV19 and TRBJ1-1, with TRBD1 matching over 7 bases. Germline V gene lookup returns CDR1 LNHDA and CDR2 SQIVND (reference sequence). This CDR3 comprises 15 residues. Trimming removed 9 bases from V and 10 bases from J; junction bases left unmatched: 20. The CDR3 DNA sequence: TGTGCCAGCCGCGGAGGGACAGCCTTGGGAGTTGGAGCTTTCTTT. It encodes CASRGGTALGVGAFF.

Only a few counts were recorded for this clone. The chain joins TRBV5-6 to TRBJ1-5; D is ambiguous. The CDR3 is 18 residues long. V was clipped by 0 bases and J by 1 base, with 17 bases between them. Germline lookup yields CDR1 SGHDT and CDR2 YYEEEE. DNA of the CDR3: TGTGCCAGCAGCTTGGTGGCAGATCCCGAACTAAGCAATCAGCCCCAGCATTTT. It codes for CASSLVADPELSNQPQHF.

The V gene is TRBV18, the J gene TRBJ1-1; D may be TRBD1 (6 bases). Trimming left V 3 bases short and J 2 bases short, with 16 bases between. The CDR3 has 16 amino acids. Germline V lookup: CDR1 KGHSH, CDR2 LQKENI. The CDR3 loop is CASSPKGVRGNTEAFF. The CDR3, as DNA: TGTGCCAGCTCACCGAAGGGGGTAAGGGGCAACACTGAAGCTTTCTTT.

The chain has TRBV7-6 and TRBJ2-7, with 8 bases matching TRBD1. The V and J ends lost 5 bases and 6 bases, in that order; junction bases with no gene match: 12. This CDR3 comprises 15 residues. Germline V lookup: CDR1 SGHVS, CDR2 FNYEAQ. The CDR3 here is CASSLDPDRVGEQYF. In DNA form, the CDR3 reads TGTGCCAGCAGCCTCGATCCGGACAGGGTGGGCGAGCAGTACTTC. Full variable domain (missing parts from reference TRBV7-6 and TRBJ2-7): GAGVSQSPRYKVTKRGQDVALRCDPISGHVSLYWYRQALGQGPEFLTYFNYEAQQDKSGLPNDRFSAERPEGSISTLTIQRTEQRDSAMYRCASSLDPDRVGEQYFGPGTRLTVT.

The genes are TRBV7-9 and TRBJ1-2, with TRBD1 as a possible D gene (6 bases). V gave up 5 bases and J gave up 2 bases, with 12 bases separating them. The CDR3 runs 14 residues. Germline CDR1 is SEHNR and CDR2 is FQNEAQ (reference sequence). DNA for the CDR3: TGTGCCAGCAGCAAAATGCAGGGGAACTATGGCTACACCTTC. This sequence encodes CASSKMQGNYGYTF.

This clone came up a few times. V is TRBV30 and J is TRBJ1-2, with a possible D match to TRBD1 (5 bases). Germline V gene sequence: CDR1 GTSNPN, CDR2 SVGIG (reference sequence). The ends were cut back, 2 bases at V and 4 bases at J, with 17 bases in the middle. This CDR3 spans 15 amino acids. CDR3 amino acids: CAWSSDGQGAYGYTF. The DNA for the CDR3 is TGTGCCTGGAGTTCAGACGGCCAAGGGGCCTATGGCTACACCTTC.

The CDR3 region is CASSIAYNEQFF. The CDR3 region has the DNA TGTGCCAGCAGCATCGCCTACAATGAGCAGTTCTTC. This chain links TRBV5-4 with TRBJ2-1; D is unclear. Germline lookup yields CDR1 SGHNT and CDR2 YYREEE (reference sequence). This CDR3 comprises 12 residues. Trimming took 4 bases from V and 2 from J, leaving 4 bases between them.

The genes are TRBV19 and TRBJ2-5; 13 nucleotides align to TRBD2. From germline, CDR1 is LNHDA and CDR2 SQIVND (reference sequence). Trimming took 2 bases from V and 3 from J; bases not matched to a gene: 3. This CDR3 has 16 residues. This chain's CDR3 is CASSITGTSGEETQYF. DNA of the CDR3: TGTGCCAGTAGTATAACCGGGACTAGCGGGGAAGAGACCCAGTACTTC.